This T cell receptor (beta chain) was sequenced in a study of long-term antiretroviral therapy in people with HIV. Per germline, CDR1 SEHNR and CDR2 FQNEAQ (reference sequence). V lost 6 bases to trimming and J lost 3 bases, with 11 bases between them. The CDR3 runs to 13 residues. At survey level, the immunoSEQ assay was run in its v3.0 version. A target of roughly 40,000-50,000 T-cell genomes per sample was set for sequencing. Method: immunoSEQ multiplex PCR; TCRdb's copy keeps in-frame clones and lacks some. The sample carries some 26,000 clones, roughly 76% recorded once. Sequencing used unsorted PBMCs, obtained 1.1 years before starting antiretroviral therapy. V is TRBV7-9 and J is TRBJ1-1; a weak D match, TRBD1 (5 bases). This clonotype was obtained from a woman in her 40s with HIV. CDR3 bases: TGTGCCAGCAGTCCACAGGAGGACACTGAAGCTTTCTTT. This gives the protein CASSPQEDTEAFF.